A few counts support the clone carrying this TCR beta chain. The sample belongs to a study of early T cells in non-severe SARS-CoV-2 infection. Study overall: The input, bulk RNA from unsorted whole blood, was sequenced, and chains were unpaired.

Molecules of cDNA were individually given unique molecular identifiers that were attached to them. TCRdb re-called the 5' RACE reads through MiXCR, storing one row per CDR3 protein. The sample records 45,000 to 55,000 distinct CDR3 sequences, 5.5% to 8% being singletons. Trimming shortened V by 2 bases and J by 3 bases, and 2 bases separated the two germline ends. This CDR3 spans 13 amino acids. The germline V gene has CDR1 MDHEN and CDR2 SYDVKM. The specimen comprised whole blood, sampled at baseline. This TCR derives from an adult who was a healthcare worker with PCR-confirmed SARS-CoV-2 infection or an uninfected control (not recorded which). V usage is TRBV28 and J usage is TRBJ2-6, with D unclear. The CDR3 spells CASSLRGANVLTF. The CDR3 DNA reads TGTGCCAGCAGTTTACGTGGGGCCAACGTCCTGACTTTC. Using reference TRBV28 and TRBJ2-6 for the parts outside the CDR3, the full variable domain is DVKVTQSSRYLVKRTGEKVFLECVQDMDHENMFWYRQDPGLGLRLIYFSYDVKMKEKGDIPEGYSVSREKKERFSLILESASTNQTSMYLCASSLRGANVLTFGAGSRLTVL.